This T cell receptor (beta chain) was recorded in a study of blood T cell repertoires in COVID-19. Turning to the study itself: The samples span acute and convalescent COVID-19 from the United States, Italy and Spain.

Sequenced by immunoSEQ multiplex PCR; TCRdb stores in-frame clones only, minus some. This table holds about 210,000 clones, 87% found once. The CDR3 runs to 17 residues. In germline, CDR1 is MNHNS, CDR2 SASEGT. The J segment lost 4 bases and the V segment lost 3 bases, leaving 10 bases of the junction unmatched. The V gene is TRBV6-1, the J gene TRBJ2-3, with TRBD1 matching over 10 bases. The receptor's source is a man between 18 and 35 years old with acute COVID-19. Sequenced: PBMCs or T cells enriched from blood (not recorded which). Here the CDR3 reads CASSEYSGTGVPDTQYF. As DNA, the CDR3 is TGTGCCAGCAGTGAGTATAGCGGGACAGGGGTCCCAGATACGCAGTATTTT.